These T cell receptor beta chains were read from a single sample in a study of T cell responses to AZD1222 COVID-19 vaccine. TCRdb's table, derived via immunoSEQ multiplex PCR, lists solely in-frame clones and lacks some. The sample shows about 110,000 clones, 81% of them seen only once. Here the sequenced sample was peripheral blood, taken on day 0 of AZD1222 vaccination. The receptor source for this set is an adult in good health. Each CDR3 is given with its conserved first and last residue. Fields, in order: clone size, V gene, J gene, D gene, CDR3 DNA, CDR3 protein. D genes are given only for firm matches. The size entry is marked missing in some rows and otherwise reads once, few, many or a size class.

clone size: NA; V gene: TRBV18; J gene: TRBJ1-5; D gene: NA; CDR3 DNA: TGTGCCAGCTCACCAGGATCGGCTGCTCAGCCCCAGCATTTT; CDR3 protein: CASSPGSAAQPQHF
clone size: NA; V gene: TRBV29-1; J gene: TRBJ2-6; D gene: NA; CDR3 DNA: TGCAGCGTTGAAGATCTGCACTCTGGGGCCAACGTCCTGACTTTC; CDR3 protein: CSVEDLHSGANVLTF
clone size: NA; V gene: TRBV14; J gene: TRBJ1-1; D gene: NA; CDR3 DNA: TGTGCCAGCAGCCCTGCACCGGGACACGGGATCTCTGAAGCTTTCTTT; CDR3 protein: CASSPAPGHGISEAFF
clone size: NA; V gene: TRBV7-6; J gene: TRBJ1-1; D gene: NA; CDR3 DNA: TGTGCCAGCAGCCAAGGGTTAATGAACACTGAAGCTTTCTTT; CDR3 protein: CASSQGLMNTEAFF
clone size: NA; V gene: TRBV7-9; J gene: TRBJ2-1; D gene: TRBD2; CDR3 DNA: TGTGCCAGCAGCTTAGCCGGGACTAGTGGCAATGAGCAGTTCTTC; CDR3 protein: CASSLAGTSGNEQFF
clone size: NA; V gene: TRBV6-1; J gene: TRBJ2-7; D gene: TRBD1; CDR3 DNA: TGTGCCAGCAACTGGGACAGGGGTCGAAACGAGCAGTACTTC; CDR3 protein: CASNWDRGRNEQYF
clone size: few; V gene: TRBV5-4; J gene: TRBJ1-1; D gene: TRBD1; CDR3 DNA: TGTGCCAGCAGCTCTGACAGGGGCAGGGGGACTGAAGCTTTCTTT; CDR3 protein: CASSSDRGRGTEAFF
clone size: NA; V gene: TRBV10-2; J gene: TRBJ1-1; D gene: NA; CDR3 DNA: TGCGCCAGCAGGGCATCTCGCACTGAAGCTTTCTTT; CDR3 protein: CASRASRTEAFF
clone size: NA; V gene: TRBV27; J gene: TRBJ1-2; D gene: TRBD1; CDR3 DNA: TGTGCCAGCAGTTTATCCCGGACAGGGAGTGGCTACACCTTC; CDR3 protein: CASSLSRTGSGYTF
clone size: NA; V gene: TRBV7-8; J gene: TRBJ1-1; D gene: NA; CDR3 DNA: TGTGCCAGCAGCTTAGTAAGGAACACTGAAGCTTTCTTT; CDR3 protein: CASSLVRNTEAFF
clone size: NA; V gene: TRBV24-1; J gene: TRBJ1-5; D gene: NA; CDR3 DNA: TGTGCCACCAGTGATCGAAATCAGCCCCAGCATTTT; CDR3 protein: CATSDRNQPQHF
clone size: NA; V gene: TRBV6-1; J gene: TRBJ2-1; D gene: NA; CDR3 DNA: TGTGCCAGCAGTGAATACCCACCCGGGGCAGGGTCATTGAATGAGCAGTTCTTC; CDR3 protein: CASSEYPPGAGSLNEQFF
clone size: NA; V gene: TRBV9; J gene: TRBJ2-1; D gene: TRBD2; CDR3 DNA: TGTGCCAGCAGCTGGACTAGCGGGAGCAATGAGCAGTTCTTC; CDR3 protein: CASSWTSGSNEQFF
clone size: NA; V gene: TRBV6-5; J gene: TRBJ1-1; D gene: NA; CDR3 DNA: TGTGCCAGCATTGTTGGGGGCACTGAAGCTTTCTTT; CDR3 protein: CASIVGGTEAFF
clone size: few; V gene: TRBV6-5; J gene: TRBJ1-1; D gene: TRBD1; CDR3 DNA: TGTGCCAGCAGTTACTCGAAGGGGGCGAACACTGAAGCTTTCTTT; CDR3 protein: CASSYSKGANTEAFF
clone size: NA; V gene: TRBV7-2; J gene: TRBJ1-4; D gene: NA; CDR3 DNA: TGTGCCAGCAGCTCCTCTTACAATGAAAAACTGTTTTTT; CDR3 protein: CASSSSYNEKLFF
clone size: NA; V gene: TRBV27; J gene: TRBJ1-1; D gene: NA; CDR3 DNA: TGTGCCAGTTCGAAGAGGGGCGAGGGCACTGAAGCTTTCTTT; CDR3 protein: CASSKRGEGTEAFF
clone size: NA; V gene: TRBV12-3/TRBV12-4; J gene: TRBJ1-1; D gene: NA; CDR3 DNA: TGTGCCAGTACCCATTTCACTGAAGCTTTCTTT; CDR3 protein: CASTHFTEAFF
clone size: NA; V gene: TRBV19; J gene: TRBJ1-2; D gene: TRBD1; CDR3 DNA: TGTGCCACCCTATCACGAGGGGGCGCGAATGGCTACACCTTC; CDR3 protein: CATLSRGGANGYTF
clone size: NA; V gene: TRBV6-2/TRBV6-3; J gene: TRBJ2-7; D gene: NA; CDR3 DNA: TGTGCCAGCAGTTATTGGAACCGCTCCTACGAGCAGTACTTC; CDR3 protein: CASSYWNRSYEQYF
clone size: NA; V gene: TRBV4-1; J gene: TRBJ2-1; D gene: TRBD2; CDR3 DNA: TGCGCCAGCAGCCCTTGGTTAGCTAGCGGGTACAATGAGCAGTTCTTC; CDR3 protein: CASSPWLASGYNEQFF
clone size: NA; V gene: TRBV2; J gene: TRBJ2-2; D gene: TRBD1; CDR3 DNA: TGTGCCAGCAGGGGGACAGCCCACACCGGGGAGCTGTTTTTT; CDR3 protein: CASRGTAHTGELFF
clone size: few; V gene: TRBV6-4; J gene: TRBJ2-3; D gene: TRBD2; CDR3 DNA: TGTGCCAGCAGTAGCGGGGGGGCAGATACGCAGTATTTT; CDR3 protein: CASSSGGADTQYF